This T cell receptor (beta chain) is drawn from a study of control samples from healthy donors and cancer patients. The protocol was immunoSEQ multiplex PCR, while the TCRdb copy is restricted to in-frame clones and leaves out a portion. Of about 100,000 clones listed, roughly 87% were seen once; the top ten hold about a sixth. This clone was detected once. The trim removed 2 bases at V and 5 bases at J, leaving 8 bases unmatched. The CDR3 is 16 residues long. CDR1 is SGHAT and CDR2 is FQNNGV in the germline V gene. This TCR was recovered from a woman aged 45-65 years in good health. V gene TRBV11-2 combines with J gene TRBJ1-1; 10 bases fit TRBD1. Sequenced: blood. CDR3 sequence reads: CASSLRSGTGVTEAFF. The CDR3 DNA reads TGTGCCAGCAGCTTAAGATCCGGGACAGGGGTGACTGAAGCTTTCTTT.